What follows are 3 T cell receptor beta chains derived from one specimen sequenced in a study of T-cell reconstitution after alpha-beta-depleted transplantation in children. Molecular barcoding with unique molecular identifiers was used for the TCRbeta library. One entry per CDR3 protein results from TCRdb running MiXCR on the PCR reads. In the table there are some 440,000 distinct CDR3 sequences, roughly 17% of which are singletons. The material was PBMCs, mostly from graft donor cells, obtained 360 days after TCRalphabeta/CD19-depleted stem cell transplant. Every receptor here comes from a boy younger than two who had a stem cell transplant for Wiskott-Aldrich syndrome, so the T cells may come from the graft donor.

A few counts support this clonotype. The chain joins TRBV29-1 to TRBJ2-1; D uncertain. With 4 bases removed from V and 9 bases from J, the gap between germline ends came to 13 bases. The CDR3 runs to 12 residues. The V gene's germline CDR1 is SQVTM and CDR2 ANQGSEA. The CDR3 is CSVGYQPTEQFF. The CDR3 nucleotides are TGCAGCGTTGGGTACCAGCCCACTGAGCAGTTCTTC.

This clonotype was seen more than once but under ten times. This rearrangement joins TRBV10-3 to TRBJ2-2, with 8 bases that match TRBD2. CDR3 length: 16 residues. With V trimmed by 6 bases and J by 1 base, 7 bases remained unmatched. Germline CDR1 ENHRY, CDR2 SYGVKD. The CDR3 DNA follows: TGTGCCATCAGCGATATAGCGGGGATGAACACCGGGGAGCTGTTTTTT. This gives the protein CAISDIAGMNTGELFF.

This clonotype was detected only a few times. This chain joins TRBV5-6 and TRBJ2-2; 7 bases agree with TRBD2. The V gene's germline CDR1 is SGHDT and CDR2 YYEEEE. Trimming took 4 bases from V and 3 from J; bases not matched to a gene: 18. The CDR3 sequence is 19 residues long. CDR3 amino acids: CASSRKRGDKFFDTGELFF. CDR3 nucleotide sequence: TGTGCCAGCAGCAGGAAGCGGGGAGATAAGTTTTTCGACACCGGGGAGCTGTTTTTT. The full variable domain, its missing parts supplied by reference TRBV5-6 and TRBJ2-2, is DAGVTQSPTHLIKTRGQQVTLRCSPKSGHDTVSWYQQALGQGPQFIFQYYEEEERQRGNFPDRFSGHQFPNYSSELNVNALLLGDSALYLCASSRKRGDKFFDTGELFFGEGSRLTVL.